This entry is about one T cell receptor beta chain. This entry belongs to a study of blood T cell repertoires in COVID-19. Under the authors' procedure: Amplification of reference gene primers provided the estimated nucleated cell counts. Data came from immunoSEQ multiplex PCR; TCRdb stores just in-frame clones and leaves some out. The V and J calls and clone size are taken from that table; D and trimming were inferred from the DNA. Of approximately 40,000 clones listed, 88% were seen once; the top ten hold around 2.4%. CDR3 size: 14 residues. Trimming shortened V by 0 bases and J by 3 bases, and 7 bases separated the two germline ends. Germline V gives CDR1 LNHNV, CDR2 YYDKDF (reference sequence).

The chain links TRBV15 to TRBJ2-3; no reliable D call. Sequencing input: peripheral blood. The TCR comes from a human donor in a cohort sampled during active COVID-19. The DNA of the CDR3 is TGTGCCACCAGCAGAGATATGGCTACAGATACGCAGTATTTT. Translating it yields CATSRDMATDTQYF. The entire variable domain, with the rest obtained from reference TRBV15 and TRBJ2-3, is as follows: DAMVIQNPRYQVTQFGKPVTLSCSQTLNHNVMYWYQQKSSQAPKLLFHYYDKDFNNEADTPDNFQSRRPNTSFCFLDIRSPGLGDTAMYLCATSRDMATDTQYFGPGTRLTVL.